Below are 24 T cell receptor beta chains sequenced from a single sample in a study of blood T cell repertoires in COVID-19. This table comes from immunoSEQ multiplex PCR, and its TCRdb copy is limited to in-frame clones, with some not included. The sample holds around 260,000 clones, about 87% seen once. Sequenced sample: peripheral blood. These receptors originate from a woman aged 50 to 65 with acute or convalescent COVID-19.

The CDR3 sequence: CASSPVDRKSSGNTIYF. CDR3 nucleotide sequence: TGTGCCAGCTCACCCGTGGACAGGAAGAGCTCTGGAAACACCATATATTTT. The rearrangement links TRBV18 to TRBJ1-3; 7 nucleotides line up with TRBD1. The CDR3 totals 17 residues. V shed 3 bases, J shed 0 bases, and the junction held 8 bases outside the gene matches. The germline V gene encodes CDR1 KGHSH and CDR2 LQKENI.

The genes are TRBV28 and TRBJ1-5; D is undetermined. The CDR3 consists of 15 residues. The V end was cut by 3 bases, the J end by 3 bases, with 12 bases between. Germline V gene lookup returns CDR1 MDHEN and CDR2 SYDVKM. The CDR3 region is CASSLGRTSNQPQHF. The DNA of the CDR3 is TGTGCCAGCAGTTTGGGCAGAACCTCCAATCAGCCCCAGCATTTT.

The genes are TRBV30 and TRBJ2-1; TRBD1 matches 9 bases. V shed 5 bases, J shed 7 bases, and the junction held 9 bases outside the gene matches. Germline loops: CDR1 GTSNPN, CDR2 SVGIG (reference sequence). The length of the CDR3 is 14 residues. This CDR3 reads CAWSTGTGSNEQFF. The CDR3 DNA reads as TGTGCCTGGTCAACCGGGACAGGGTCGAATGAGCAGTTCTTC.

The chain couples TRBV2 to TRBJ2-7; no clear D. CDR3 length: 11 residues. Trimming removed 2 bases at V and 7 bases at J, with 6 bases between. The germline CDR1 and CDR2 sequences are SNHLY and FYNNEI. This CDR3 is CASSEYMEQYF. The CDR3 region has the DNA TGTGCCAGCAGTGAATATATGGAGCAGTACTTC.

This chain joins TRBV10-1 and TRBJ1-5; no clear D gene. V lost 2 bases and J lost 2, with 10 bases in between. This CDR3 comprises 15 residues. Germline CDR1 and CDR2: WNHNN and SYGVQD (reference sequence). Here the CDR3 DNA reads TGCGCCAGCAGTGAGGGCGGGTTAGGCAATCAGCCCCAGCATTTT. This encodes CASSEGGLGNQPQHF.

This rearrangement joins TRBV7-9 to TRBJ1-4, with TRBD1 identical over 9 bases. Germline values: CDR1 SEHNR, CDR2 FQNEAQ (reference sequence). The CDR3 extends over 13 amino acids. V gave up 5 bases and J gave up 7 bases; unmatched junction bases: 2. The CDR3 nucleotides read TGTGCCAGCAGCGACAGGGGGGGTGAAAAACTGTTTTTT. Translated, it gives CASSDRGGEKLFF.

The CDR3 DNA is TGTGCCAGCAGCTCAGGACACCCGAACACTGAAGCTTTCTTT. Its protein is CASSSGHPNTEAFF. The rearrangement uses TRBV5-5 and TRBJ1-1; tentative D call: TRBD1 (5 bases). This CDR3 region has 14 residues. V lost 3 bases and J 1 base, leaving 10 bases between the germline ends. Germline V gene sequence: CDR1 SGHKS, CDR2 YYEKEE (reference sequence).

CDR3 DNA sequence: TGCAGCGTTGCCGGGACAGGGGGATCCCACGAGCAGTACTTC. Amino acid sequence: CSVAGTGGSHEQYF. The J gene is TRBJ2-7, the V gene TRBV29-1, with 11 positions matching TRBD1. V gave up 4 bases and J gave up 5 bases; unmatched junction bases: 7. This CDR3 is built from 14 residues. CDR1 SQVTM and CDR2 ANQGSEA come from the germline V gene.

The CDR3 sequence: CASSTDRGLQPQHF. The CDR3 region has the DNA TGTGCCAGTAGTACTGACAGGGGCCTACAGCCCCAGCATTTT. The chain has TRBV19 and TRBJ1-5, with 8 bases matching TRBD1. The CDR3 runs to 14 residues. Per germline, CDR1 LNHDA and CDR2 SQIVND (reference sequence). V lost 4 bases to trimming and J lost 7 bases; unmatched junction nucleotides: 6.

The gene calls are TRBV7-8 and TRBJ2-7, with 13 bases lining up with TRBD2. CDR1 and CDR2 (germline): SGHVS, FQNEAQ. This CDR3 spans 14 amino acids. V was pared by 5 bases and J by 7 bases, with 5 bases of the junction left unmatched. The DNA of the CDR3 is TGTGCCAGCAGCCGACTAGCGGGAGGAAGGGAGCAGTACTTC. This codes for CASSRLAGGREQYF.

Note on this clone: The sample has other DNA sequences that encode this CDR3 too. The chain carries TRBV7-2 and TRBJ1-5; D is ambiguous. Trimming stripped 1 base from V and 3 bases from J, with 4 bases between. The CDR3 totals 13 residues. The germline V gene has CDR1 SGHTA and CDR2 FQGNSA. CDR3 amino acids: CASSLGLNQPQHF. The CDR3 DNA follows: TGTGCCAGCAGCTTAGGGCTCAATCAGCCCCAGCATTTT.

This clone was counted between two and nine times. The chain is built from TRBV30 and TRBJ2-1; TRBD1 agrees at 7 bases. This CDR3 spans 15 amino acids. The J segment lost 0 bases and the V segment lost 6 bases, leaving 8 bases of the junction unmatched. Germline CDR1 reads GTSNPN; CDR2 reads SVGIG (reference sequence). Written as DNA, the CDR3 is TGTGCCTGCCGTGAGGGGGCGGACTCCTACAATGAGCAGTTCTTC. Protein product: CACREGADSYNEQFF. Drawing the rest from reference TRBV30 and TRBJ2-1, the complete variable domain is SQTIHQWPATLVQPVGSPLSLECTVEGTSNPNLYWYRQAAGRGLQLLFYSVGIGQISSEVPQNLSASRPQDRQFILSSKKLLLSDSGFYLCACREGADSYNEQFFGPGTRLTVL.

This clone was seen at least ten times. V gene TRBV5-1 combines with J gene TRBJ2-1, with D unclear. CDR1 is SGHRS, CDR2 YFSETQ, per germline. CDR3 length: 14 amino acids. The V gene lost 6 bases and the J gene lost 0 bases, with 10 bases spanning the gap. CDR3 residues: CASMSVSSYNEQFF. The CDR3 nucleotides read TGCGCCAGCATGTCCGTTAGCTCCTACAATGAGCAGTTCTTC. Supplemented by reference TRBV5-1 and TRBJ2-1, the full variable domain reads KAGVTQTPRYLIKTRGQQVTLSCSPISGHRSVSWYQQTPGQGLQFLFEYFSETQRNKGNFPGRFSGRQFSNSRSEMNVSTLELGDSALYLCASMSVSSYNEQFFGPGTRLTVL.

V and J are TRBV7-8 and TRBJ1-3; 8 bases are shared with TRBD1. CDR1 is SGHVS and CDR2 is FQNEAQ in the germline V gene. The CDR3 length is 14 residues. J was trimmed by 4 bases and V by 5 bases; bases with no gene match: 4. The CDR3 region is CASSLWDRGNTIYF. CDR3 in DNA: TGTGCCAGCAGCCTTTGGGACAGGGGAAACACCATATATTTT.

The chain joins TRBV7-2 to TRBJ2-7; 7 bases line up with TRBD1. This CDR3 has 16 amino acids. Germline V gene sequence: CDR1 SGHTA, CDR2 FQGNSA. V lost 1 base and J lost 2; bases outside the gene matches: 8. In DNA, the CDR3 is TGTGCCAGCAGCTTAGAGATGTCAGGGGGAACCTACGAGCAGTACTTC. Translating it yields CASSLEMSGGTYEQYF.

The V gene is TRBV20-1, the J gene TRBJ1-6; D remains ambiguous. The ends were cut back, 3 bases at V and 5 bases at J, with 8 bases in the middle. The CDR3 consists of 13 residues. The V gene's germline CDR1 is DFQATT and CDR2 SNEGSKA (reference sequence). The CDR3 sequence is CSASGRNNSPLHF. The CDR3 DNA reads TGCAGTGCTAGTGGCAGAAATAATTCACCCCTCCACTTT.

The chain is built from TRBV21-1 and TRBJ2-3; TRBD1 was called by the table and not checked on the DNA. TRBV21-1 is labeled a pseudogene. The CDR3 loop spans 16 amino acids. CDR3 in amino acids: CASSLTGGVSTDTQYF. The CDR3 bases are TGTGCCAGCAGCTTGACAGGGGGCGTTAGCACAGATACGCAGTATTTT.

J is TRBJ1-1 and V is TRBV10-3; TRBD1 is a possible D gene (6 bases). The germline gives CDR1 ENHRY, CDR2 SYGVKD. V lost 10 bases and J 0 bases, leaving 12 bases between the germline ends. The CDR3 loop spans 13 amino acids. The CDR3: CATRTDMNTEAFF. CDR3 nucleotide sequence: TGTGCCACTAGGACAGACATGAACACTGAAGCTTTCTTT.

The chain links TRBV5-4 to TRBJ2-5, with TRBD2 matching 9 bases. With 4 bases clipped from V and 5 bases from J, the junction kept 6 bases outside the gene matches. This CDR3 region has 14 residues. CDR1 SGHNT and CDR2 YYREEE come from the germline V gene (reference sequence). The CDR3 nucleotides are TGTGCCAGCAGCATTAGCGGGAGCTCGGAGACCCAGTACTTC. It codes for CASSISGSSETQYF.

The V and J genes are TRBV19 and TRBJ2-1, with 13 bases fitting TRBD2. This CDR3 region has 18 residues. Per the germline V gene, CDR1 is LNHDA and CDR2 is SQIVND (reference sequence). Trimming cost V 4 bases and J 1 base; bases outside gene matches: 7. The CDR3 protein is CASSTFGTSGTSYNEQFF. In DNA, the CDR3 is TGTGCCAGTAGTACGTTTGGGACTAGCGGGACGTCCTACAATGAGCAGTTCTTC.

The rearrangement uses TRBV2 and TRBJ2-2; 7 nucleotides match TRBD1. Germline V gene sequence: CDR1 SNHLY, CDR2 FYNNEI. V dropped 7 bases and J dropped 6; count of bases not matched to a gene: 5. This CDR3 contains 13 residues. Here the CDR3 reads CASIRQGPGELFF. Written as DNA, the CDR3 is TGTGCCAGCATCCGACAGGGCCCCGGGGAGCTGTTTTTT.

The rearrangement uses TRBV5-4 and TRBJ2-2, with 7 bases fitting TRBD1. Germline CDR1 is SGHNT and CDR2 is YYREEE (reference sequence). V lost 4 bases, J lost 4 bases, and 7 bases stayed unmatched. This CDR3 has 15 residues. CDR3 loop: CASSPMGQFTGELFF. For the CDR3, the DNA is TGTGCCAGCAGCCCGATGGGACAGTTCACCGGGGAGCTGTTTTTT.

The V gene is TRBV11-2, the J gene TRBJ2-1; 11 bases fit TRBD1. Germline V gene data show CDR1 as SGHAT and CDR2 as FQNNGV. The CDR3 spans 16 residues. Trimming cost V 1 base and J 9 bases; bases outside gene matches: 8. The CDR3 spells CASSLGWDRGSSEQFF. CDR3 sequence (DNA): TGTGCCAGCAGCTTAGGATGGGACAGGGGGTCGTCTGAGCAGTTCTTC. Drawing the rest from reference TRBV11-2 and TRBJ2-1, the complete variable domain is EAGVAQSPRYKIIEKRQSVAFWCNPISGHATLYWYQQILGQGPKLLIQFQNNGVVDDSQLPKDRFSAERLKGVDSTLKIQPAKLEDSAVYLCASSLGWDRGSSEQFFGPGTRLTVL.

The chain employs TRBV9 and TRBJ2-2; the D gene is possibly TRBD2 (6 bases). This CDR3 has 19 amino acids. V was cut by 0 bases and J by 7 bases, with 25 bases left in between. Germline V gene lookup returns CDR1 SGDLS and CDR2 YYNGEE. The CDR3 sequence: CASSVESSGGTPYVGELFF. Here the CDR3 DNA reads TGTGCCAGCAGCGTAGAAAGTAGCGGCGGGACTCCCTACGTCGGGGAGCTGTTTTTT.